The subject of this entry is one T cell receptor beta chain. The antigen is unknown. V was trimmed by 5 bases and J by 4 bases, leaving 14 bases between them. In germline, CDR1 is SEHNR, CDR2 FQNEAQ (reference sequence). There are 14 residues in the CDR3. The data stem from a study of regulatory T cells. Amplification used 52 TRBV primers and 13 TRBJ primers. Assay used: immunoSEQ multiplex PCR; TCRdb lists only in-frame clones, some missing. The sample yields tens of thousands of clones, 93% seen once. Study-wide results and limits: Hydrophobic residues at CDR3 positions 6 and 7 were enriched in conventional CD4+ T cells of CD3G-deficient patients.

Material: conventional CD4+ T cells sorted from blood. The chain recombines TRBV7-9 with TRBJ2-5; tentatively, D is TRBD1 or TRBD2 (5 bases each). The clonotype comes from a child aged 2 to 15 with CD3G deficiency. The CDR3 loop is CASSPGASGETQYF. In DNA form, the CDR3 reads TGTGCCAGCAGCCCCGGGGCTAGTGGAGAGACCCAGTACTTC.